The table lists the clone carrying this TCR beta chain with a few counts. This sample is drawn from a study of blood T cells in healthy people across ages. V dropped 5 bases and J dropped 10 bases, with 24 bases sitting between them. CDR3 length: 16 residues. A sample-barcoded 5' primer and a J-beta primer mix were used in a second PCR of roughly 7 to 12 cycles. MiXCR was run by TCRdb on the 5' RACE reads, yielding one entry per CDR3 protein. The table has some 1,500,000 distinct CDR3 sequences, 35% to 45% seen once; the top ten hold over 3.5%. The clonotype was recovered from a woman between 18 and 29 years old in good health. What was sequenced was blood. The rearrangement uses TRBV12-3 or TRBV12-4 and TRBJ2-1, with a tentative D call TRBD2 (7 bases). The CDR3 region has the DNA TGTGCCAGCAGTCGCGTGGGGGGGCCCTTGGGGGGAGAGCAGTTCTTC. Translating it yields CASSRVGGPLGGEQFF.